These T cell receptor beta chains were read from a single sample in a study of cytomegalovirus exposure and HLA in healthy donors. The protocol was immunoSEQ multiplex PCR, while the TCRdb copy is restricted to in-frame clones and leaves out a portion. The sample has about 60,000 clones, roughly four fifths seen once; the top ten hold roughly 1.5%. Sequencing used PBMCs. These receptors were obtained from a man aged 30-40 years in good health and CMV-seronegative. The CDR3 runs from the conserved cysteine through the conserved F or W.

v_call: TRBV28; cdr3_length: 16; j_call: TRBJ1-3; cdr3_aa: CASSTTGQGEGNTIYF
v_call: TRBV4-1; cdr3_length: 15; j_call: TRBJ2-7; cdr3_aa: CASSQDWGRPYEQYF
v_call: TRBV7-8; cdr3_length: 12; j_call: NA; cdr3_aa: CASSPRGYEQYF
v_call: TRBV7-3; cdr3_length: 13; j_call: TRBJ1-3; cdr3_aa: CASSPDLGNTIYF
v_call: TRBV11-2; cdr3_length: 15; j_call: TRBJ2-2; cdr3_aa: CASSLTSVDAGELFF
v_call: TRBV6-1; cdr3_length: 15; j_call: TRBJ2-1; cdr3_aa: CASSNTGGAYNEQFF
v_call: TRBV30; cdr3_length: 12; j_call: TRBJ1-5; cdr3_aa: CAWTVGGQPQHF
v_call: TRBV10-3; cdr3_length: 14; j_call: TRBJ2-2; cdr3_aa: CAIRGGQNTGELFF
v_call: TRBV11-3; cdr3_length: 14; j_call: TRBJ2-1; cdr3_aa: CASSLAGAANEQFF
v_call: TRBV6-1; cdr3_length: 14; j_call: TRBJ2-5; cdr3_aa: CAGSESRGRETQYF
v_call: TRBV2; cdr3_length: 14; j_call: TRBJ1-3; cdr3_aa: CASRETGSGNTIYF
v_call: TRBV28; cdr3_length: 11; j_call: TRBJ2-1; cdr3_aa: CASSARSERFF
v_call: TRBV28; cdr3_length: 15; j_call: TRBJ1-1; cdr3_aa: CASSSQGASNTEAFF
v_call: TRBV27; cdr3_length: 16; j_call: TRBJ2-4; cdr3_aa: CASRRQGSFSKNIQYF
v_call: TRBV5-4; cdr3_length: 15; j_call: TRBJ2-3; cdr3_aa: CASSLLQYASDTQYF
v_call: TRBV28; cdr3_length: 14; j_call: TRBJ1-1; cdr3_aa: CASSRGLFYTEAFF
v_call: TRBV10-3; cdr3_length: 16; j_call: TRBJ2-7; cdr3_aa: CAISEFGQGAFYEQYF
v_call: TRBV7-8; cdr3_length: 14; j_call: TRBJ1-5; cdr3_aa: CASSFRNGGQPQHF
v_call: TRBV6-5; cdr3_length: 13; j_call: TRBJ1-5; cdr3_aa: CASSQQPRRPQHF
v_call: TRBV11-3; cdr3_length: 14; j_call: TRBJ2-1; cdr3_aa: CASSLRGGSSEQFF
v_call: TRBV5-4; cdr3_length: 15; j_call: TRBJ2-3; cdr3_aa: CASSVRTSGADTQYF
v_call: TRBV28; cdr3_length: 15; j_call: TRBJ1-5; cdr3_aa: CASSPTGGRGQPQHF
v_call: TRBV30; cdr3_length: 11; j_call: TRBJ2-7; cdr3_aa: CAWSVSPEQYF
v_call: TRBV19; cdr3_length: 14; j_call: TRBJ1-5; cdr3_aa: CASSIGQNNQPQHF
v_call: TRBV6-6; cdr3_length: 14; j_call: TRBJ2-1; cdr3_aa: CASSPSGSYNEQFF
v_call: TRBV30; cdr3_length: 13; j_call: TRBJ1-1; cdr3_aa: CAWSVQGASVAFF